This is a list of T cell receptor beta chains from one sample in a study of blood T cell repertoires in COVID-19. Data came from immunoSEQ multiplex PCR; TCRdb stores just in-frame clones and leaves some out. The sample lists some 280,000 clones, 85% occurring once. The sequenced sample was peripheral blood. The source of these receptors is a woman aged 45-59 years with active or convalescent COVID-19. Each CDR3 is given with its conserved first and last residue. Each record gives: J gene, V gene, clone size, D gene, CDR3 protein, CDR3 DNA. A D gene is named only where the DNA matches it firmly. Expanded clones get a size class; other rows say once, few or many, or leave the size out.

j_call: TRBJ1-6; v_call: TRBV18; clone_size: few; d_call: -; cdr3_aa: CASSPSTGSYNSPLHF; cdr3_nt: TGTGCCAGCTCACCGTCAACAGGCTCCTATAATTCACCCCTCCACTTT
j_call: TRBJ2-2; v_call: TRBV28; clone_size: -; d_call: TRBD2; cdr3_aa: CASSPRLAMNTGELFF; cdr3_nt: TGTGCCAGCAGTCCAAGACTAGCGATGAACACCGGGGAGCTGTTTTTT
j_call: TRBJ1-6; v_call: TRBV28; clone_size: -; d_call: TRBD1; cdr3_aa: CASSSGQDGSPLHF; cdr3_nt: TGTGCCAGCAGTTCGGGACAGGACGGTTCACCCCTCCACTTT
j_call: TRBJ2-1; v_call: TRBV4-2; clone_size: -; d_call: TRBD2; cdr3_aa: CASSQDGLAGARNEQFF; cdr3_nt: TGTGCCAGCAGCCAAGATGGGCTAGCGGGAGCACGCAATGAGCAGTTCTTC
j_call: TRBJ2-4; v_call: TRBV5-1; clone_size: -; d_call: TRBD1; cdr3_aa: CASSFDRGGGIQYF; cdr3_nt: TGCGCCAGCAGCTTCGACAGGGGTGGTGGCATTCAGTACTTC
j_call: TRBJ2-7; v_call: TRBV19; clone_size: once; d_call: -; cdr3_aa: CASSVQGGLETEQYF; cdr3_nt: TGTGCCAGTAGTGTCCAGGGGGGCCTTGAGACCGAGCAGTACTTC
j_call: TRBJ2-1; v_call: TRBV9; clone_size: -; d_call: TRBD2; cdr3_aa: CANSVEPTSGRYNEQFF; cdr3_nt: TGTGCCAACAGCGTAGAACCCACTAGCGGAAGATACAATGAGCAGTTCTTC
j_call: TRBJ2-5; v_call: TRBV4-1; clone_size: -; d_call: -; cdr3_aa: CASSQSLEGETQYF; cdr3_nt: TGCGCCAGCAGCCAGAGTCTAGAGGGAGAGACCCAGTACTTC
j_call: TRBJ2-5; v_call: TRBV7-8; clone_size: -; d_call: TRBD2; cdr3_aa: CASSPGTSGQETQYF; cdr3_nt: TGTGCCAGCAGCCCCGGGACTAGCGGGCAAGAGACCCAGTACTTC
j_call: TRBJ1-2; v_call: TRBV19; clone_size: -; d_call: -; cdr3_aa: CASSLVLRDYGYTF; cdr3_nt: TGTGCCAGTAGCTTGGTGCTCCGGGACTATGGCTACACCTTC
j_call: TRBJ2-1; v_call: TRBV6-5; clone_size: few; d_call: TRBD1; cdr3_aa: CAGATGTEDYNEQFF; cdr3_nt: TGTGCCGGCGCCACCGGGACAGAAGACTACAATGAGCAGTTCTTC
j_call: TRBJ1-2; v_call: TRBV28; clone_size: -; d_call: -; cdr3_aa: CASSQDSTANYGYTF; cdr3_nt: TGTGCCAGCAGCCAGGACAGCACCGCAAACTATGGCTACACCTTC
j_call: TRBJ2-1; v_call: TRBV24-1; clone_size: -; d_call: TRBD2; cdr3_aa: CATDSGRRGYNEQFF; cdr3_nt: TGTGCCACCGATAGCGGGAGAAGGGGCTACAATGAGCAGTTCTTC
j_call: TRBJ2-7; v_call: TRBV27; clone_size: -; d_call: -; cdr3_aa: CASSLQGGPYEQYF; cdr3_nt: TGTGCCAGCAGTTTACAGGGGGGCCCCTACGAGCAGTACTTC
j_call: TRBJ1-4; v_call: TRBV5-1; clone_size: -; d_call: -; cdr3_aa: CASSPSPGEKLFF; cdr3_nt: TGCGCCAGCAGCCCCTCACCGGGGGAAAAACTGTTTTTT
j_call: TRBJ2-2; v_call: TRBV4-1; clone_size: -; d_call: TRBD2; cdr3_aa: CASSHRGGGDTGELFF; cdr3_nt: TGCGCCAGCAGCCACCGGGGGGGTGGCGATACCGGGGAGCTGTTTTTT
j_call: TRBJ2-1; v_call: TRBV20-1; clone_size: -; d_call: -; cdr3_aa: CSARSRREQFF; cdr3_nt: TGCAGTGCTAGATCTCGTCGGGAGCAGTTCTTC
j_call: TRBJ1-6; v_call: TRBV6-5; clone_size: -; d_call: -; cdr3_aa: CASSYSWGGNSPLHF; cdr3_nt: TGTGCCAGCAGTTACTCTTGGGGAGGCAATTCACCCCTCCACTTT
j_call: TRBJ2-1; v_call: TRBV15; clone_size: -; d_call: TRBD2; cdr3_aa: CATRSTSGLPNEQFF; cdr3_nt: TGTGCCACCAGGAGCACTAGCGGGTTACCCAATGAGCAGTTCTTC
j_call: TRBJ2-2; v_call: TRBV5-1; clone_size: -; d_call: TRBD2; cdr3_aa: CASRIAGPNTGELFF; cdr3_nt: TGCGCCAGCAGGATAGCGGGGCCGAACACCGGGGAGCTGTTTTTT
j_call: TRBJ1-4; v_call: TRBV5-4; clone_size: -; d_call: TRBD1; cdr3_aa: CASSPGDRGATNEKLFF; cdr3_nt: TGTGCCAGCAGCCCGGGGGACAGGGGGGCCACTAATGAAAAACTGTTTTTT
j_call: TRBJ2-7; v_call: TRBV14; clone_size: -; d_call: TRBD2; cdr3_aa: CASSPNGGYPRYEQYF; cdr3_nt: TGTGCCAGCAGCCCAAACGGGGGGTATCCCCGCTACGAGCAGTACTTC
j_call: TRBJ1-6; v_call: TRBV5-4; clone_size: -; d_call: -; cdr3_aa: CASSLGGLQNSPLHF; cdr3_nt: TGTGCCAGCAGCTTGGGTGGACTACAGAATTCACCCCTCCACTTT
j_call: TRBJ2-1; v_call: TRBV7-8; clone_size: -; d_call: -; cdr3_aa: CASSPPHRDEQFF; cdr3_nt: TGTGCCAGCAGCCCGCCCCACCGAGATGAGCAGTTCTTC
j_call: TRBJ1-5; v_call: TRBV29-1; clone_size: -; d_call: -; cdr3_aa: CSVEQGRDQPQHF; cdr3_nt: TGCAGCGTTGAACAGGGGAGGGATCAGCCCCAGCATTTT
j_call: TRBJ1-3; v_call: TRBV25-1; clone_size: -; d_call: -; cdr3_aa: CASMARAGNTIYF; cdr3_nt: TGTGCCAGCATGGCCAGGGCTGGAAACACCATATATTTT
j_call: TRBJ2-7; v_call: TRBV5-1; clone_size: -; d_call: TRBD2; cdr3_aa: CASSLGLVYYEQYF; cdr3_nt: TGCGCCAGCAGCCTGGGACTAGTTTATTACGAGCAGTACTTC
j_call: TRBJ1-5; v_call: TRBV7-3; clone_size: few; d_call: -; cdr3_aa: CASSFGRDQPQHF; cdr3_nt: TGTGCCAGCAGCTTTGGTCGGGATCAGCCCCAGCATTTT